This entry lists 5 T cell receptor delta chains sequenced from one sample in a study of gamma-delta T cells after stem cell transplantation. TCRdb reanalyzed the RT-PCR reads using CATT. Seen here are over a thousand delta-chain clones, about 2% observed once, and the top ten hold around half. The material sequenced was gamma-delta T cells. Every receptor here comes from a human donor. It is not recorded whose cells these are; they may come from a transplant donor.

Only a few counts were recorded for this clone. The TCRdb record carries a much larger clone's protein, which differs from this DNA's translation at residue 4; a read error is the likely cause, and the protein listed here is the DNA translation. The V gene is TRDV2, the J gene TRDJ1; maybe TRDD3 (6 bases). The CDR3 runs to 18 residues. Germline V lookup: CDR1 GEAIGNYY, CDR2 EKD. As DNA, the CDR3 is TGTGCCTGTGGCACCGTAGGTCCCACTGGGTCAAACACCGATAAACTCATCTTT. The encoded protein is CACGTVGPTGSNTDKLIF.

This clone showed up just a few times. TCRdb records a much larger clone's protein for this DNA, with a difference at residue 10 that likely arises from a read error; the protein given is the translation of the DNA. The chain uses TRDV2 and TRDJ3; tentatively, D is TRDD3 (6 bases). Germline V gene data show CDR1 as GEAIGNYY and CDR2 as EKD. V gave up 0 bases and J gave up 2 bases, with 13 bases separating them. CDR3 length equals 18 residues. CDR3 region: CACDTAGDSPWDTRQMFF. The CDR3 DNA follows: TGTGCCTGTGACACCGCGGGGGACAGCCCCTGGGACACCCGACAGATGTTTTTC.

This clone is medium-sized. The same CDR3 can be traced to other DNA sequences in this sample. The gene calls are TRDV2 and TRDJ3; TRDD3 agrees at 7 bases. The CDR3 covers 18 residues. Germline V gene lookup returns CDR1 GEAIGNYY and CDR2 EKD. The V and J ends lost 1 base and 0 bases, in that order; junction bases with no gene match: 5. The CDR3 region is CACDTLGPSSWDTRQMFF. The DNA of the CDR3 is TGTGCCTGTGACACACTGGGGCCGAGCTCCTGGGACACCCGACAGATGTTTTTC.

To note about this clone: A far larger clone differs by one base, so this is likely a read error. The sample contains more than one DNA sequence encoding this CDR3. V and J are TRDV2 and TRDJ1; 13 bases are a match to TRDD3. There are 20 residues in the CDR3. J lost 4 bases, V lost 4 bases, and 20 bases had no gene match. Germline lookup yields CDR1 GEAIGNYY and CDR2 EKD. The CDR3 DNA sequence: TGTGCCTGTGATACTGTGTCTGGGGCGATACTGGGGGATACGGGCGATAAACTCATCTTT. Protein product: CACDTVSGAILGDTGDKLIF.

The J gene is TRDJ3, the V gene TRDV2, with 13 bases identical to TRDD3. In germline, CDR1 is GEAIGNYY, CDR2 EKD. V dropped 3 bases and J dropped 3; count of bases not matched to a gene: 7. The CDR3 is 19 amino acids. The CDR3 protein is CACDPVLGDTRWDTRQMFF. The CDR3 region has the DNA TGTGCCTGTGACCCAGTACTGGGGGATACGCGCTGGGACACCCGACAGATGTTTTTC.